The 18 T cell receptor beta chains below all came from one sample that was sequenced in a study of STAT5B mutations in CD4+ large granular lymphocyte leukemia. The table came from immunoSEQ multiplex PCR; TCRdb's copy has only in-frame clones and leaves some out. This sample has tens of thousands of clones; approximately 84% occur once, and the top ten carry about 0.34%. The sample consisted of CD4+ T cells from blood buffy coats. Every receptor here comes from a human donor in good health.

There are a few counts of this clone. The chain uses TRBV9 and TRBJ1-4, with 9 bases identical to TRBD1. The CDR3 covers 14 residues. CDR1 and CDR2 from the germline V gene are SGDLS and YYNGEE. V shed 2 bases, J shed 8 bases, and the junction held 4 bases outside the gene matches. This chain's CDR3 is CASSVGQGSEKLFF. CDR3 nucleotides: TGTGCCAGCAGCGTGGGACAGGGAAGCGAAAAACTGTTTTTT.

The chain is built from TRBV12-5 and TRBJ2-1, with D possibly TRBD2 on 6 matching bases. The V end lost 6 bases, the J end lost 8 bases, and 23 bases lay between the germline ends. The CDR3 has 16 residues. The germline gives CDR1 LGHNT, CDR2 FRNRAP. CDR3 coding DNA: TGTGCTAGTGGGATCGATCGGGACTGGGCCCTCCATGAGCAGTTCTTC. Translating it yields CASGIDRDWALHEQFF.

The chain joins TRBV7-9 to TRBJ2-7; D remains unclear. V was pared by 8 bases and J by 2 bases, with 19 bases between. Germline lookup yields CDR1 SEHNR and CDR2 FQNEAQ (reference sequence). The CDR3 length is 15 residues. The CDR3: CASGTIGQEPYEQYF. The CDR3 DNA reads TGTGCCAGCGGAACAATAGGGCAGGAACCCTACGAGCAGTACTTC. Looking up the rest from reference TRBV7-9 and TRBJ2-7 gives the full variable domain: DTGVSQNPRHKITKRGQNVTFRCDPISEHNRLYWYRQTLGQGPEFLTYFQNEAQLEKSRLLSDRFSAERPKGSFSTLEIQRTEQGDSAMYLCASGTIGQEPYEQYFGPGTRLTVT.

The chain has TRBV27 and TRBJ2-1; tentatively, D is TRBD1 (5 bases). Per the germline V gene, CDR1 is MNHEY and CDR2 is SMNVEV (reference sequence). Trimming took off 3 bases at V and 5 bases at J, with 17 bases between the two ends. CDR3 size: 16 residues. This CDR3 is CASSLIPPQGNNEQFF. The CDR3 DNA sequence: TGTGCCAGCAGTTTGATTCCCCCGCAGGGCAACAATGAGCAGTTCTTC.

The J gene is TRBJ1-2, the V gene TRBV5-6; tentative D call: TRBD1 (6 bases). Germline-derived CDR1 and CDR2 are SGHDT and YYEEEE. The CDR3 has 13 residues. Trimming shortened V by 1 base and J by 7 bases, and 11 bases separated the two germline ends. The CDR3 DNA sequence: TGTGCCAGCAGCTTGAAACAGGGTGCTGGCTACACCTTC. Protein product: CASSLKQGAGYTF.

A single count supports this clone. The chain links TRBV6-5 to TRBJ2-5; unclear D gene. V was cut by 0 bases and J by 1 base, with 6 bases left in between. Germline loops: CDR1 MNHEY, CDR2 SVGAGI. The CDR3 contains 14 residues. CDR3 DNA: TGTGCCAGCAGTTACTCCCGATTCCAAGAGACCCAGTACTTC. Its protein is CASSYSRFQETQYF.

The V gene is TRBV9, the J gene TRBJ1-2; 8 bases line up with TRBD1. This CDR3 is built from 16 residues. The junction had 11 bases not matched to a gene; V was cut back by 3 bases and J by 4 bases. Germline V gene lookup returns CDR1 SGDLS and CDR2 YYNGEE. CDR3 protein: CASSADPGQGPYGYTF. CDR3 sequence (DNA): TGTGCCAGCAGCGCGGACCCCGGACAGGGCCCCTATGGCTACACCTTC.

The chain carries TRBV7-9 and TRBJ2-2; TRBD1 might be the D (6 bases). Per the germline V gene, CDR1 is SEHNR and CDR2 is FQNEAQ (reference sequence). There are 14 residues in the CDR3. V gave up 5 bases and J gave up 1 base, with 8 bases separating them. The CDR3 loop is CASSLDRNTGELFF. CDR3 bases: TGTGCCAGCAGCCTGGACAGGAACACCGGGGAGCTGTTTTTT.

V and J are TRBV7-9 and TRBJ2-7; the D gene is possibly TRBD1 (6 bases). The V and J ends lost 5 bases and 4 bases respectively, with 18 bases between them. Germline V CDR1 and CDR2: SEHNR, FQNEAQ (reference sequence). CDR3 length: 15 amino acids. CDR3 protein: CASSRAVSGQYEQYF. The CDR3, as DNA: TGTGCCAGCAGCCGCGCGGTTTCAGGACAGTACGAGCAGTACTTC. Full variable domain (outside the CDR3, taken from reference TRBV7-9 and TRBJ2-7): DTGVSQNPRHKITKRGQNVTFRCDPISEHNRLYWYRQTLGQGPEFLTYFQNEAQLEKSRLLSDRFSAERPKGSFSTLEIQRTEQGDSAMYLCASSRAVSGQYEQYFGPGTRLTVT.

The sample holds a few counts of this clone. CDR3 loop: CASSDEGGNTEAFF. The CDR3 DNA reads as TGTGCCAGCAGTGATGAGGGAGGGAACACTGAAGCTTTCTTT. This rearrangement joins TRBV2 to TRBJ1-1; the D is unclear. CDR1 is SNHLY and CDR2 is FYNNEI in the germline V gene. Trimming cost V 3 bases and J 1 base, with 9 bases left between them. The CDR3 contains 14 residues.

The rearrangement joins TRBV30 to TRBJ2-6; 7 nucleotides line up with TRBD1. V shed 2 bases and J 2 bases; nucleotides not matched to a gene: 3. This CDR3 comprises 15 residues. Germline V CDR1 and CDR2: GTSNPN, SVGIG (reference sequence). This CDR3 reads CAWSPTGAGANVLTF. In nucleotides, the CDR3 is TGTGCCTGGAGTCCTACAGGGGCTGGGGCCAACGTCCTGACTTTC.

This rearrangement joins TRBV19 to TRBJ2-3; D is possibly TRBD2 (5 bases). Germline V gene lookup returns CDR1 LNHDA and CDR2 SQIVND (reference sequence). The CDR3 is 16 amino acids. Trimming took 7 bases from V and 2 from J, leaving 19 bases between them. CDR3: CASTPAPSGNTDTQYF. The CDR3 DNA reads TGTGCCAGTACCCCGGCCCCAAGCGGTAACACAGATACGCAGTATTTT.

The chain links TRBV14 to TRBJ2-5, with D maybe TRBD1 (6 bases). Germline assignment: CDR1 SGHDN and CDR2 FVKESK. Trimming took off 3 bases at V and 4 bases at J, with 15 bases between the two ends. This CDR3 comprises 15 residues. In nucleotides, the CDR3 is TGTGCCAGCAGCCAGCCCGCCGGACAGTCAGAGACCCAGTACTTC. Protein sequence: CASSQPAGQSETQYF. Based on the CDR3 plus reference TRBV14 and TRBJ2-5, the full variable domain is EAGVTQFPSHSVIEKGQTVTLRCDPISGHDNLYWYRRVMGKEIKFLLHFVKESKQDESGMPNNRFLAERTGGTYSTLKVQPAELEDSGVYFCASSQPAGQSETQYFGPGTRLLVL.

The J gene is TRBJ1-1, the V gene TRBV5-4; D is unclear. V lost 4 bases to trimming and J lost 1 base, with 8 bases between them. The CDR3 consists of 13 residues. Germline assignment: CDR1 SGHNT and CDR2 YYREEE (reference sequence). In DNA, the CDR3 is TGTGCCAGCAGCCCGGGCGGGAACACTGAAGCTTTCTTT. Translating it yields CASSPGGNTEAFF.

The chain joins TRBV7-2 to TRBJ1-2; no reliable D call. The CDR3 consists of 14 residues. CDR1 is SGHTA and CDR2 is FQGNSA in the germline V gene. V lost 8 bases and J lost 4, with 17 bases in between. CDR3 nucleotide sequence: TGTGCCAGCTCATCTGAGGAGACTATCTATGGCTACACCTTC. It yields the protein CASSSEETIYGYTF.

The chain uses TRBV2 and TRBJ2-4, with unresolved D. V was pared by 7 bases and J by 0 bases, with 10 bases between. Germline V gene data show CDR1 as SNHLY and CDR2 as FYNNEI. This CDR3 has 14 residues. As DNA, the CDR3 is TGTGCCAGCAAGGTCAGCCTAGCCAAAAACATTCAGTACTTC. Its protein product is CASKVSLAKNIQYF.

The V and J genes are TRBV2 and TRBJ2-1; 7 bases line up with TRBD1. This CDR3 has 12 residues. The germline gives CDR1 SNHLY, CDR2 FYNNEI. The trim removed 7 bases at V and 12 bases at J, leaving 9 bases unmatched. The CDR3 reads CASTWFGTVQFF. The CDR3, as DNA: TGTGCCAGCACCTGGTTCGGGACAGTGCAGTTCTTC. The complete variable domain, with remaining parts taken from reference TRBV2 and TRBJ2-1, reads EPEVTQTPSHQVTQMGQEVILRCVPISNHLYFYWYRQILGQKVEFLVSFYNNEISEKSEIFDDQFSVERPDGSNFTLKIRSTKLEDSAMYFCASTWFGTVQFFGPGTRLTVL.

The chain recombines TRBV14 with TRBJ2-2; D gene unclear. This CDR3 has 17 residues. Germline V gene data show CDR1 as SGHDN and CDR2 as FVKESK. The V end was cut by 1 base, the J end by 0 bases, with 12 bases between. The CDR3 sequence: CASSQGVGKTNTGELFF. In DNA form, the CDR3 reads TGTGCCAGCAGCCAAGGGGTCGGAAAGACGAACACCGGGGAGCTGTTTTTT.